This T cell receptor (beta chain) was captured by sequencing in a study of blood T cell repertoires in COVID-19 (TCRdb year 2020). Study-level background: Samples covering the acute and convalescent phases of COVID-19 were provided by collaborators in the United States, Italy and Spain. The prospective study material was composed of cDNA or gDNA derived from T cells, B-cell-depleted T cells, or PBMCs. Subjects who had been exposed to COVID-19, were actively infected with it, or had recovered from it provided the deeply sampled blood TCRbeta repertoires that made up the dataset. The repertoires were released in a freely available public database intended as a resource for research on the immune response to SARS-CoV-2. Samples were obtained from the ongoing ImmuneRACE study (first 160 participants) and from 1,254 subjects provided by 6 global collaborators. Sample metadata almost always included a de-identified subject ID, COVID-19 status, age in years and sex. Where HLA class I and class II types were available, the types were taken from metadata supplied by the sample provider, not from assay-based typing. General findings and caveats noted by the study authors: The quantity of clinical and demographic metadata differed by source and by participant and was supplied without curation.

Participants in the prospective study were aged about 18 to 95 years, lived in about two dozen United States geographic areas, and enrolled through a virtual design. To assign participants to cohorts, the prospective study relied on clinical history that participants themselves reported in a screening survey and a study questionnaire. Recovered participants in ImmuneRACE Cohort 3 were defined by two consecutive negative NP/OP PCR tests, clearance by a healthcare professional, or resolution of symptoms. In the prospective study, whole blood, serum and a nasopharyngeal or oropharyngeal swab were collected from each participant by mobile phlebotomists. Additional blood draws and questionnaires over an approximately 2-month period could optionally be provided by prospective study participants. Blood samples from the prospective study were shipped frozen or at room temperature prior to DNA extraction.

Worth noting for this clone: The specificity of this receptor is unknown. No base quality values were provided; no much bigger clone lies one nucleotide off.

TCRbeta CDR3 regions were amplified from genomic DNA by means of the immunoSEQ Assay, a bias-controlled multiplex PCR. In the paper's pipeline: Nucleated cell counts per sample were estimated from amplification of reference gene primers within the assay. Sequence reads were collapsed and filtered to measure the absolute abundance of every unique TCRbeta CDR3 rearrangement. For each sample, productive Simpson clonality was calculated as the square root of Simpson's diversity index over productive rearrangements. The clones in this table, taken by TCRdb from immuneACCESS, are in-frame only. Not every clone is retained; where verified, under half of the shortfall comes from an unresolved V gene, and the cause of the rest is unknown. V and J calls and clone size are as listed in that table; D and trimming were resolved from the DNA. In all, the sample holds hundreds of thousands of clones, and approximately 86% of those were seen once. The ten largest clones represent approximately 8% of the sample.

The CDR3 holds 16 amino acids from the cysteine to the phenylalanine. Left in the record is the CDR3 DNA by itself, 48 bases read in frame from the first base. The germline V gene yields SNHLY for CDR1 and FYNNEI for CDR2. Clipping removes 6 bases from V and 8 bases from J, with 12 as the unmatched junction base count. Sequencing used PBMCs or T cells enriched from blood (not recorded which). The sequence derives from a woman aged 55-69 years who had recovered from COVID-19. The chain links TRBV2 with TRBJ2-3, and 12 bases in between align with TRBD2. This receptor carries the CDR3 CASRRLAGAGWGTQYF. Here is the DNA: TGTGCCAGCAGGAGACTAGCGGGGGCTGGATGGGGTACGCAGTATTTT.